The 28 T cell receptor beta chains in this list originate from one sample, sequenced in a study of blood T cell repertoires in COVID-19. The assay was immunoSEQ multiplex PCR, and TCRdb's table has in-frame clones only and misses some. The data contain over 150,000 clones, around 74% of them seen just once; the ten biggest clones take up approximately 2.8%. The specimen sequenced was peripheral blood. These receptors were taken from a man in his 70s with acute or convalescent COVID-19.

This clone was counted between two and nine times. The chain uses TRBV11-3 and TRBJ2-1, with 7 positions matching TRBD2. Per germline, CDR1 SGHNT and CDR2 YENEEA. With V trimmed by 1 base and J by 6 bases, 3 bases remained unmatched. The length of the CDR3 is 14 residues. CDR3: CASSLGGSGNEQFF. CDR3 in DNA: TGTGCCAGCAGCTTAGGCGGGAGTGGCAATGAGCAGTTCTTC.

The chain uses TRBV27 and TRBJ1-6; D may be TRBD1 (5 bases). CDR3 length: 13 amino acids. Trimming took off 6 bases at V and 9 bases at J, with 12 bases between the two ends. The V gene's germline CDR1 is MNHEY and CDR2 SMNVEV (reference sequence). This CDR3 is CASSLQGSSPLHF. As DNA, the CDR3 is TGTGCCAGCAGCCTTCAGGGCAGTTCACCCCTCCACTTT.

The chain links TRBV6-1 to TRBJ2-2, with D unclear. The CDR3 consists of 15 residues. V was clipped by 2 bases and J by 0 bases, with 7 bases between them. Germline V gene data show CDR1 as MNHNS and CDR2 as SASEGT. The CDR3 region is CASSENPANTGELFF. In DNA, the CDR3 is TGTGCCAGCAGTGAAAATCCTGCGAACACCGGGGAGCTGTTTTTT.

This clone occurred once. The chain is built from TRBV27 and TRBJ2-7, with D perhaps matching TRBD2 (5 bases). V was clipped by 2 bases and J by 0 bases, with 11 bases between them. This CDR3 spans 15 amino acids. From germline, CDR1 is MNHEY and CDR2 SMNVEV (reference sequence). In DNA, the CDR3 is TGTGCCAGCAGTTTACGAGGGTATAACTCCTACGAGCAGTACTTC. This encodes CASSLRGYNSYEQYF.

This chain uses TRBV28 with TRBJ1-2; tentative D call: TRBD1 (6 bases). Germline-derived CDR1 and CDR2 are MDHEN and SYDVKM. The CDR3 runs 13 residues. Trimming removed 6 bases at V and 2 bases at J, with 10 bases between. The CDR3 region has the DNA TGTGCCAGCAGAGTTACAGGGAACTATGGCTACACCTTC. Its translation: CASRVTGNYGYTF.

Only a few counts were recorded for this clone. The J gene is TRBJ2-1, the V gene TRBV19, with 14 bases matching TRBD2. The CDR3 loop spans 18 amino acids. Germline V gene data show CDR1 as LNHDA and CDR2 as SQIVND (reference sequence). Trimming cost V 6 bases and J 3 bases; bases outside gene matches: 10. The CDR3 DNA reads as TGTGCCAGTAGCCCCCACGGGACTAGCGGGAGTTTCTACAATGAGCAGTTCTTC. This encodes CASSPHGTSGSFYNEQFF.

The chain joins TRBV6-1 to TRBJ1-2; D possibly corresponds to TRBD1 (6 bases). V lost 0 bases to trimming and J lost 4 bases, with 6 bases between them. Germline V gives CDR1 MNHNS, CDR2 SASEGT. The CDR3 runs 13 residues. The CDR3 loop reads CASSEAGGYGYTF. CDR3 DNA: TGTGCCAGCAGTGAAGCAGGGGGCTATGGCTACACCTTC.

V is TRBV11-2 and J is TRBJ2-4; tentative D call: TRBD2 (5 bases). This CDR3 has 13 residues. Between the trimmed V and J ends, which lost 1 base and 15 bases, there was a span of 16 bases. Germline CDR1 reads SGHAT; CDR2 reads FQNNGV. The CDR3: CASSLAREYVRYF. The CDR3 DNA is TGTGCCAGCAGCTTAGCGAGGGAGTATGTAAGGTACTTC.

This clone was detected a few times. The rearrangement links TRBV6-1 to TRBJ2-7; 15 bases are a match to TRBD2. The CDR3 loop spans 15 amino acids. The germline V gene has CDR1 MNHNS and CDR2 SASEGT. The trim removed 0 bases at V and 9 bases at J, leaving 3 bases unmatched. Written as DNA, the CDR3 is TGTGCCAGCAGTGAAGCGGGACTAGCGGGGGGCCCGCAGTACTTC. Its protein product is CASSEAGLAGGPQYF.

This sequence joins TRBV19 and TRBJ2-7, with D possibly matching TRBD2 (10 bases). The V end lost 4 bases, the J end lost 7 bases, and 26 bases lay between the germline ends. Germline V gives CDR1 LNHDA, CDR2 SQIVND (reference sequence). The CDR3 is 17 amino acids. The CDR3 DNA reads TGTGCCAGTAGTACCGGACAGGGGAAAGGACTAGCGGATGAGCAGTACTTC. The encoded protein is CASSTGQGKGLADEQYF.

The chain is built from TRBV6-1 and TRBJ2-1; D is uncertain. The CDR3 has 16 residues. Per germline, CDR1 MNHNS and CDR2 SASEGT. V was clipped by 3 bases and J by 6 bases, with 18 bases between them. CDR3 DNA sequence: TGTGCCAGCAGTGATACTCGGGTCGGTACCTCCAATGAGCAGTTCTTC. This codes for CASSDTRVGTSNEQFF.

The genes are TRBV27 and TRBJ1-5; D unclear. This CDR3 spans 14 amino acids. V lost 2 bases to trimming and J lost 6 bases, with 11 bases between them. Germline V gene data show CDR1 as MNHEY and CDR2 as SMNVEV (reference sequence). The chain's CDR3 is CASSLRREGQPQHF. The CDR3 DNA follows: TGTGCCAGCAGTTTAAGGCGTGAGGGTCAGCCCCAGCATTTT.

The chain joins TRBV24-1 to TRBJ1-2; D remains unclear. Trimming cost V 3 bases and J 5 bases, with 12 bases left between them. The germline gives CDR1 KGHDR, CDR2 SFDVKD. The CDR3 is 14 residues long. CDR3 coding DNA: TGTGCCACCAGTGATACGGGCGGGAGGTATGGCTACACCTTC. It is translated as CATSDTGGRYGYTF.

The rearrangement links TRBV15 to TRBJ2-3, with 8 positions matching TRBD1. CDR3 length: 17 residues. With V trimmed by 6 bases and J by 4 bases, 15 bases remained unmatched. Germline lookup yields CDR1 LNHNV and CDR2 YYDKDF (reference sequence). DNA of the CDR3: TGTGCCACCAGAAGGACAGGGATGGAATCCTCGCCAGATACGCAGTATTTT. The encoded protein is CATRRTGMESSPDTQYF.

V is TRBV7-8 and J is TRBJ1-1; D perhaps matches TRBD1 (5 bases). From germline, CDR1 is SGHVS and CDR2 FQNEAQ. The V gene lost 5 bases and the J gene lost 1 base, with 14 bases spanning the gap. This CDR3 contains 15 residues. CDR3 protein: CASSTRQTSNTEAFF. CDR3 nucleotide sequence: TGTGCCAGCAGCACCCGACAGACATCGAACACTGAAGCTTTCTTT.

This chain connects TRBV5-1 to TRBJ1-6, with 9 bases lining up with TRBD1. Germline loops: CDR1 SGHRS, CDR2 YFSETQ. CDR3 size: 18 residues. J was trimmed by 4 bases and V by 2 bases; bases with no gene match: 10. CDR3 residues: CASSLRQGDLSYNSPLHF. DNA for the CDR3: TGCGCCAGCAGCTTACGACAGGGGGATTTGTCTTATAATTCACCCCTCCACTTT.

The chain has TRBV5-1 and TRBJ2-3; 8 nucleotides match TRBD2. CDR3 length: 16 residues. Trimming removed 0 bases from V and 3 bases from J; junction bases left unmatched: 6. CDR1 and CDR2 (germline): SGHRS, YFSETQ. CDR3 in amino acids: CASSLGSSGTTDTQYF. The CDR3 DNA sequence: TGCGCCAGCAGCTTGGGTAGTAGCGGGACGACAGATACGCAGTATTTT.

The rearrangement joins TRBV27 to TRBJ2-3, with a possible D match to TRBD1 (5 bases). Germline CDR1 is MNHEY and CDR2 is SMNVEV (reference sequence). The CDR3 has 14 residues. Trimming left V 7 bases short and J 4 bases short, with 15 bases between. CDR3 DNA: TGTGCCAGCACACCCCACGGCAGGGCAGATACGCAGTATTTT. It codes for CASTPHGRADTQYF.

V usage is TRBV18 and J usage is TRBJ1-5; weak D call: TRBD1 (5 bases). This CDR3 is built from 17 residues. Germline loops: CDR1 KGHSH, CDR2 LQKENI. The V and J ends lost 0 bases and 3 bases respectively, with 15 bases between them. In DNA, the CDR3 is TGTGCCAGCTCACCACCGTGGCGGGGCTCAACCAATCAGCCCCAGCATTTT. This translates into CASSPPWRGSTNQPQHF.

This clone showed up just a few times. V usage is TRBV11-2 and J usage is TRBJ1-2, with D tentatively TRBD1 (6 bases). The CDR3 spans 15 residues. Trimming cost V 4 bases and J 8 bases, with 20 bases left between them. CDR1 SGHAT and CDR2 FQNNGV come from the germline V gene. The CDR3 is CASSSSPQGFGGYTF. The CDR3 DNA is TGTGCCAGCAGCTCTTCACCTCAGGGGTTCGGGGGCTACACCTTC.

The genes are TRBV2 and TRBJ2-7; TRBD2 might be the D (6 bases). Germline V gene data show CDR1 as SNHLY and CDR2 as FYNNEI. The CDR3 spans 15 residues. V was pared by 2 bases and J by 2 bases, with 13 bases between. This CDR3 reads CASSERRGLTYEQYF. CDR3 nucleotide sequence: TGTGCCAGCAGTGAACGGCGGGGTCTTACCTACGAGCAGTACTTC.

This chain links TRBV13 with TRBJ2-3; 8 positions match TRBD2. The trim removed 5 bases at V and 6 bases at J, leaving 7 bases unmatched. CDR1 is PRHDT, CDR2 FYEKMQ, per germline (reference sequence). The CDR3 runs 14 residues. The CDR3 sequence: CASSPQREMDTQYF. The CDR3 region has the DNA TGTGCCAGCAGCCCCCAGCGGGAGATGGATACGCAGTATTTT.

The chain links TRBV5-1 to TRBJ2-2; possible D gene TRBD1, 7 bases. CDR3 length: 14 residues. V shed 3 bases and J shed 4 bases, with 10 bases lying between them. Germline-derived CDR1 and CDR2 are SGHRS and YFSETQ. CDR3 in DNA: TGCGCCAGCAGCTCAGGGGGGAGCACCGGGGAGCTGTTTTTT. Translated: CASSSGGSTGELFF.

The V call is TRBV19, the J call TRBJ1-5; a weak D match, TRBD1 (5 bases). The germline V gene has CDR1 LNHDA and CDR2 SQIVND (reference sequence). Between the trimmed V and J ends, which lost 5 bases and 5 bases, there was a span of 10 bases. The CDR3 is made up of 13 amino acids. The CDR3 loop reads CASSSKGYQPQHF. CDR3 DNA sequence: TGTGCCAGTAGTTCGAAGGGGTATCAGCCCCAGCATTTT.

V gene TRBV10-3 combines with J gene TRBJ1-3, with D possibly being TRBD1 (6 bases). V dropped 3 bases and J dropped 1 base, with 10 bases sitting between them. The CDR3 consists of 15 residues. Per the germline V gene, CDR1 is ENHRY and CDR2 is SYGVKD. The DNA of the CDR3 is TGTGCCATCAGTGATCTGGGGGCTTCTGGAAACACCATATATTTT. It yields the protein CAISDLGASGNTIYF.

The rearrangement joins TRBV7-7 to TRBJ2-2; D gene uncertain. V lost 1 base to trimming and J lost 5 bases, with 8 bases between them. Germline CDR1 is SSHAT and CDR2 is FNYEAQ (reference sequence). This CDR3 is 14 amino acids long. The CDR3 DNA reads as TGTGCCAGCAGCTTAGGCCCAGCGACCGGGGAGCTGTTTTTT. Protein product: CASSLGPATGELFF. The whole variable domain, filled in from reference TRBV7-7 and TRBJ2-2, reads GAGVSQSPRYKVTKRGQDVTLRCDPISSHATLYWYQQALGQGPEFLTYFNYEAQPDKSGLPSDRFSAERPEGSISTLTIQRTEQRDSAMYRCASSLGPATGELFFGEGSRLTVL.

This chain connects TRBV6-5 to TRBJ1-1, with a possible D match to TRBD1 (5 bases). CDR3 length: 15 amino acids. The V gene lost 6 bases and the J gene lost 4 bases, with 18 bases spanning the gap. Germline assignment: CDR1 MNHEY and CDR2 SVGAGI. CDR3 nucleotides: TGTGCCAGCAGCCCCACGACCAGGGCGGTCACTGAAGCTTTCTTT. This encodes CASSPTTRAVTEAFF.

The chain employs TRBV27 and TRBJ1-4; 10 nucleotides match TRBD1. Germline V CDR1 and CDR2: MNHEY, SMNVEV (reference sequence). The length of the CDR3 is 16 residues. Trimming cost V 5 bases and J 8 bases; bases outside gene matches: 11. The CDR3 coding sequence is TGTGCCAGCAGTACCCGGGACAGGGGACAGGGGGAAAAACTGTTTTTT. Amino acid sequence: CASSTRDRGQGEKLFF. Combining the CDR3 with reference TRBV27 and TRBJ1-4 gives the whole variable domain EAQVTQNPRYLITVTGKKLTVTCSQNMNHEYMSWYRQDPGLGLRQIYYSMNVEVTDKGDVPEGYKVSRKEKRNFPLILESPSPNQTSLYFCASSTRDRGQGEKLFFGSGTQLSVL.